These T cell receptor beta chains were read from a single sample in a study of T cell responses to AZD1222 COVID-19 vaccine. The method was immunoSEQ multiplex PCR; TCRdb's version includes in-frame clones alone and lacks a portion of them. The profile shows roughly 100,000 clones, 70% to 90% of them singletons. The sequences come from peripheral blood, collected on day 0 of AZD1222 vaccination. All receptors derive from an adult in good health. Each CDR3 is given with its conserved first and last residue. Not all rows give a size; the values are once, few, many and, for expanded clones, a class.

>TRBJ2-1|.|TRBV27
CASSQDRGSYNEQFF
>TRBJ2-2|once|TRBV28
CASSLSWDTGELFF
>TRBJ1-2|once|TRBV2
CATVSTGDGYTF
>TRBJ1-1|.|TRBV19
CASSYGSNTEAFF
>TRBJ1-5|.|TRBV10-2
CASSSFFNQPQHF
>TRBJ2-7|.|TRBV6-5
CASRDWTYEQYF
>TRBJ2-1|.|TRBV19
CASSITESGRAGNEQFF
>TRBJ2-1|.|TRBV20-1
CSARDPNEQFF
>TRBJ1-6|.|TRBV3-1/TRBV3-2
CASRVGTGGTNSPLHF
>TRBJ2-7|.|TRBV7-2
CASSLGRGNYEQYF
>TRBJ2-7|.|TRBV20-1
CSASFEQYF
>TRBJ1-4|.|TRBV7-6
CASSLARGRGEKLFF
>TRBJ2-5|.|TRBV11-2
CASSRQGWETQYF
>TRBJ1-5|.|TRBV27
CASSLEPPTVGGFNQPQHF
>TRBJ2-5|.|TRBV3-1/TRBV3-2
CASSQVLKETQYF
>TRBJ1-6|.|TRBV19
CASGALDTINSPLHF
>TRBJ2-1|.|TRBV27
CASSLANRVFDNEQFF
>TRBJ2-5|.|TRBV2
CASQKGGLTQETQYF
>TRBJ2-1|many|TRBV6-4
CASSEGTTGEQFF
>TRBJ2-3|once|TRBV5-4
CASSLQHWVASTDTQYF
>TRBJ1-5|.|TRBV5-6
CASSRDGYQPQHF
>TRBJ1-1|.|TRBV2
CASSYHTAEAFF
>TRBJ1-1|.|TRBV5-1
CASSFQSINTEAFF
>TRBJ2-1|once|TRBV24-1
CATSDEAAYSYNEQFF
>TRBJ2-5|.|TRBV6-6
CASSPGTSGSETQYF
>TRBJ1-5|.|TRBV27
CASSVQGVGQPQHF
>TRBJ2-2|once|TRBV7-2
CASSETGGANTGELFF
>TRBJ2-7|.|TRBV27
CASSAASGLIFPYEQYF
>TRBJ1-6|.|TRBV18
CASSHGGAEGSPLHF
>TRBJ1-1|.|TRBV6-5
CASEGPQYGEAFF
>TRBJ1-1|.|TRBV2
CASTRTVSEAFF
>TRBJ1-3|.|TRBV7-9
CASSRGGNTIYF
>TRBJ1-3|.|TRBV18
CASSPLRTVGSGNTIYF
>TRBJ1-5|.|TRBV6-2/TRBV6-3
CASSYRGDQPQHF
>TRBJ2-3|few|TRBV24-1
CATGPGSAPDTQYF
>TRBJ1-1|.|TRBV7-3
CASSLAGPGTEAFF
>TRBJ2-2|.|TRBV9
CASSVGGLSTGELFF
>TRBJ2-3|.|TRBV6-5
CASGGFSTDTQYF
>TRBJ2-1|once|TRBV7-8
CASSPRDGSYNEQFF
>TRBJ1-3|few|TRBV27
CASSFLGQGRNTIYF
>TRBJ1-1|.|TRBV5-8
CASSAPGGEAFF
>TRBJ2-2|.|TRBV6-5
CASRLQGVGGELFF
>TRBJ1-1|.|TRBV7-9
CASTHRVSTEAFF
>TRBJ1-4|.|TRBV9
CASSEGGGSNEKLFF
>TRBJ1-5|.|TRBV4-2
CASSQDDREPQHF
>TRBJ2-1|.|TRBV18
CASSPSKGNEQFF
>TRBJ2-4|.|TRBV27
CASSLTTGGNIQYF
>TRBJ2-7|once|TRBV15
CATSAGQVTEQYF
>TRBJ1-6|.|TRBV13
CASSLGGGSPLHF
>TRBJ2-7|.|TRBV28
CASSLQGSPTYEQYF
>TRBJ2-5|.|TRBV12-3/TRBV12-4
CASTRNRETQYF
>TRBJ2-7|.|TRBV28
CASSLLQGSGRAREQYF
>TRBJ2-5|.|TRBV11-3
CASSLTRLGGQETQYF
>TRBJ2-1|.|TRBV9
CASSPQTDTGEQFF